The present entry profiles one T cell receptor beta chain with its context. One entry per CDR3 protein, called by TCRdb with MiXCR from the PCR reads. The sample includes approximately 20,000 distinct CDR3 sequences, under 60% of them seen just once. This specimen belongs to a study of vaccination and CD4 T cells after COVID-19. About the study: Collection of post-COVID samples occurred a median around 91 days after diagnosis, spanning a range of 35 to 161.

This CDR3 comprises 13 residues. The ends were cut back, 1 base at V and 3 bases at J, with 7 bases in the middle. Germline V gene data show CDR1 as DFQATT and CDR2 as SNEGSKA (reference sequence). The sequence was collected from a human donor who had recovered from COVID-19. This sequence joins TRBV20-1 and TRBJ1-3; D remains unclear. The input for sequencing was CD4+ T cells from blood, taken before SARS-CoV-2 vaccination. The CDR3 is CSARGAVGNTIYF. The CDR3 coding sequence is TGCAGTGCTAGAGGAGCGGTTGGAAACACCATATATTTT.